The 15 T cell receptor beta chains reported below all come from one sample, sequenced in a study of T cell changes during pregnancy in multiple sclerosis. This table comes from immunoSEQ multiplex PCR, and its TCRdb copy is limited to in-frame clones, with some not included. The table lists 30,000 to 40,000 clones, roughly 90% of them singletons. The source material was CD4+ T cells from peripheral blood mononuclear cells, sampled before pregnancy. The receptors come from a female donor with multiple sclerosis, enrolled in a pregnancy study.

The chain has TRBV7-9 and TRBJ1-1; 10 nucleotides line up with TRBD1. The CDR3 sequence is 15 residues long. J gave up 5 bases and V 5 bases, and 8 bases lay outside the gene matches. Germline CDR1 reads SEHNR; CDR2 reads FQNEAQ (reference sequence). CDR3 amino acids: CASSLRTGGRTEAFF. The CDR3 DNA reads TGTGCCAGCAGCCTCCGGACAGGGGGTAGGACTGAAGCTTTCTTT.

This clone was picked up one time. The rearrangement joins TRBV18 to TRBJ2-7; perhaps TRBD2 as D (6 bases). V lost 3 bases and J lost 0, with 9 bases in between. Germline CDR1 and CDR2: KGHSH and LQKENI. CDR3 length: 14 residues. In nucleotides, the CDR3 is TGTGCCAGCTCACCGTCGGGGGACTCCTACGAGCAGTACTTC. Protein product: CASSPSGDSYEQYF.

The genes are TRBV28 and TRBJ2-2; no firm D call. V shed 3 bases and J shed 4 bases, with 9 bases lying between them. Germline V gives CDR1 MDHEN, CDR2 SYDVKM. The CDR3 has 14 residues. The CDR3 sequence: CASSFPYSTGELFF. DNA of the CDR3: TGTGCCAGCAGTTTTCCATACTCCACCGGGGAGCTGTTTTTT.

This chain links TRBV4-1 with TRBJ2-7, with 12 bases matching TRBD2. This CDR3 comprises 16 residues. V was clipped by 0 bases and J by 4 bases; unmatched bases: 4. CDR1 is MGHRA, CDR2 YSYEKL, per germline. The CDR3 DNA is TGCGCCAGCAGCCAAGACTCAGGGACTAGCGGGTACGAGCAGTACTTC. This sequence encodes CASSQDSGTSGYEQYF.

The rearrangement joins TRBV5-1 to TRBJ2-5, with 12 bases fitting TRBD1. TRBJ2-7 matches the DNA end more closely, so the J call is doubtful. Germline V gene lookup returns CDR1 SGHRS and CDR2 YFSETQ. The CDR3 is made up of 14 amino acids. Here the CDR3 reads CASSAGTGGNEQYF. The CDR3 DNA sequence: TGCGCCAGCAGCGCCGGGACAGGGGGCAACGAGCAGTACTTC.

In this sample, this clone turned up once. The J gene is TRBJ2-3, the V gene TRBV9, with D possibly matching TRBD2 (7 bases). CDR3 size: 16 residues. Trimming left V 0 bases short and J 4 bases short, with 15 bases between. The germline gives CDR1 SGDLS, CDR2 YYNGEE. In nucleotides, the CDR3 is TGTGCCAGCAGCGTAGGGGGGGGGCGAAGCGCAGATACGCAGTATTTT. Its translation: CASSVGGGRSADTQYF.

This chain connects TRBV6-1 to TRBJ2-7; D is perhaps TRBD1 (7 bases). CDR1 and CDR2 from the germline V gene are MNHNS and SASEGT. The ends were cut back, 6 bases at V and 5 bases at J, with 14 bases in the middle. The CDR3 sequence is 13 residues long. The CDR3 spells CASRVQGGHEQYF. CDR3 sequence (DNA): TGTGCCAGCAGGGTCCAGGGGGGCCACGAGCAGTACTTC.

The chain links TRBV5-6 to TRBJ1-2; D is unresolved. The length of the CDR3 is 14 residues. Germline V gene sequence: CDR1 SGHDT, CDR2 YYEEEE. V was clipped by 4 bases and J by 0 bases, with 10 bases between them. CDR3 sequence (DNA): TGTGCCAGCAGCCGAGGGCACTCTAACTATGGCTACACCTTC. Residues: CASSRGHSNYGYTF.

The rearrangement uses TRBV10-3 and TRBJ1-5, with D uncertain. The CDR3 is 19 residues long. Trimming removed 0 bases at V and 6 bases at J, with 24 bases between. The V gene's germline CDR1 is ENHRY and CDR2 SYGVKD. The CDR3 here is CAISESSPVFPSRGQPQHF. The CDR3 bases are TGTGCCATCAGTGAGTCGAGTCCAGTGTTCCCGAGTCGAGGTCAGCCCCAGCATTTT.

This clone has only a few counts. The CDR3 DNA reads TGTGCCAGCAGCCCCAAGAGCCATTCCTCCACTGAAGCTTTCTTT. This translates into CASSPKSHSSTEAFF. The chain uses TRBV7-9 and TRBJ1-1, with D hard to call. Trimming took 5 bases from V and 4 from J, leaving 17 bases between them. The CDR3 contains 15 residues. CDR1 SEHNR and CDR2 FQNEAQ come from the germline V gene (reference sequence).

This rearrangement joins TRBV10-3 to TRBJ1-1; 8 bases map to TRBD1. The CDR3 length is 13 residues. Germline V gene sequence: CDR1 ENHRY, CDR2 SYGVKD. The V and J ends lost 6 bases and 3 bases, in that order; junction bases with no gene match: 3. This CDR3 reads CAIRSDRDTEAFF. CDR3 coding DNA: TGTGCCATCAGATCGGACAGGGACACTGAAGCTTTCTTT.

The chain combines TRBV6-6 with TRBJ2-2; weak D call: TRBD1 (5 bases). V was trimmed by 7 bases and J by 2 bases, leaving 8 bases between them. This CDR3 comprises 13 residues. Per germline, CDR1 MNHNY and CDR2 SVGAGI (reference sequence). CDR3 coding DNA: TGTGCCAGCAAGGACACCAACACCGGGGAGCTGTTTTTT. Amino acid sequence: CASKDTNTGELFF.

This clone came up a few times. Here the CDR3 DNA reads TGTGCCAGCAGCTTGGCAGGGGTGAACCAGTACGAGCAGTACTTC. Translated, it gives CASSLAGVNQYEQYF. The J gene is TRBJ2-7, the V gene TRBV5-5; possibly TRBD1 for D (6 bases). This CDR3 comprises 15 residues. Germline CDR1 reads SGHKS; CDR2 reads YYEKEE (reference sequence). With 0 bases removed from V and 4 bases from J, the gap between germline ends came to 14 bases.

The V and J genes are TRBV27 and TRBJ1-1; no firm D call. V was trimmed by 6 bases and J by 3 bases, leaving 11 bases between them. Per germline, CDR1 MNHEY and CDR2 SMNVEV (reference sequence). This CDR3 has 13 residues. In DNA, the CDR3 is TGTGCCAGCAGCTATACCCGGGACACTGAAGCTTTCTTT. The encoded protein is CASSYTRDTEAFF.

In its sample, this clone was seen a few times. The V gene is TRBV2, the J gene TRBJ1-5; D is possibly TRBD1 (5 bases). Germline CDR1 SNHLY, CDR2 FYNNEI. The CDR3 contains 14 residues. Trimming cost V 2 bases and J 4 bases, with 9 bases left between them. CDR3 coding DNA: TGTGCCAGCAGTGAACGGTCAGGGAATCAGCCCCAGCATTTT. Its protein is CASSERSGNQPQHF.